This T cell receptor beta chain was observed in a study of blood T cells in healthy people across ages. Study in general: With template switching, about one barcoded beta molecule was captured per two T cells. Study outcomes and limitations: With age, beta diversity per million T cells declined roughly linearly, significantly by approximately 40.

With respect to this clonotype: Its antigen is not known.

Then a second PCR, running roughly 6 to 11 cycles, was carried out with a sample-barcoded 5' primer and a J-beta primer mix. TCRdb re-analysed the 5' RACE reads in MiXCR, keeping a single row per CDR3 protein. The data contain 600,000 or so distinct CDR3 sequences, 45% to 55% of them seen just once; the ten biggest clones take up around 23%. The CDR3 consists of 17 residues. Looked up from germline, CDR1 is LGHNA and CDR2 is YNFKEQ. Trimming removed 0 bases from V and 5 bases from J; junction bases left unmatched: 4. Donation came from healthy Caucasian individuals in Russia who were aged roughly 6 to 95. Approximately 9.4 milliliters was the volume of peripheral blood drawn from each donor.

Input material: blood. The origin of this receptor is a man older than 75 in good health. The chain combines TRBV4-2 with TRBJ2-1; 13 bases line up with TRBD2. CDR3 residues: CASSQDHGTSGDNEQFF. The CDR3 nucleotides read TGTGCCAGCAGCCAAGATCATGGGACTAGCGGGGACAATGAGCAGTTCTTC.